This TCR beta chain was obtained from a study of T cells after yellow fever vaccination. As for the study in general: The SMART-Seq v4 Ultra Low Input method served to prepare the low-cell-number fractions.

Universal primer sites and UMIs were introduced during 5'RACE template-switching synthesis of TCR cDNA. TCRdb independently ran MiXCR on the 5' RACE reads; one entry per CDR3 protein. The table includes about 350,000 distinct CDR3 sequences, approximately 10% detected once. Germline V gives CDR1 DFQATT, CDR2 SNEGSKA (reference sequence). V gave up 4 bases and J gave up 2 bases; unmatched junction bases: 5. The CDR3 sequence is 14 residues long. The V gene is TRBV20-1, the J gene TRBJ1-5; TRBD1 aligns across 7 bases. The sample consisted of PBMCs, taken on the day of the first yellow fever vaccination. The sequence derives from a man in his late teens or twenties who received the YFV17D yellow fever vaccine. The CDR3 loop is CSATTGVGNQPQHF. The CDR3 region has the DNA TGCAGTGCTACAACAGGGGTGGGCAATCAGCCCCAGCATTTT.